One and the same sample provided the 32 T cell receptor beta chains below, sequenced in a study of blood T cell repertoires in COVID-19. TCRdb's copy holds only in-frame clones and misses some; the assay was immunoSEQ multiplex PCR. The sample includes 200,000 to 250,000 clones, around 83% seen only once; the top ten take 2.9%. The source material was peripheral blood. These TCRs come from a man in his fifties who had recovered from COVID-19.

The chain employs TRBV28 and TRBJ1-1, with D possibly being TRBD1 (5 bases). The CDR3 contains 15 residues. The ends were cut back, 7 bases at V and 14 bases at J, with 29 bases in the middle. Germline V CDR1 and CDR2: MDHEN, SYDVKM. The CDR3 DNA sequence: TGTGCCAGCAAACCCGACAGCCTCCTCGCGTCCTTTTCCTTCTTT. It translates to CASKPDSLLASFSFF.

The chain carries TRBV30 and TRBJ1-1; the D gene is possibly TRBD1 (6 bases). The CDR3 has 13 residues. Trimming left V 5 bases short and J 0 bases short, with 10 bases between. Germline CDR1 is GTSNPN and CDR2 is SVGIG (reference sequence). The CDR3 coding sequence is TGTGCCTGGTCACAGGGCCTGAACACTGAAGCTTTCTTT. It yields the protein CAWSQGLNTEAFF.

The rearrangement uses TRBV18 and TRBJ1-5, with D possibly TRBD1 on 6 matching bases. The germline CDR1 and CDR2 sequences are KGHSH and LQKENI. V was trimmed by 3 bases and J by 0 bases, leaving 12 bases between them. This CDR3 is built from 16 residues. CDR3 region: CASSPQGLYSNQPQHF. The CDR3 DNA is TGTGCCAGCTCACCCCAGGGGCTTTATAGCAATCAGCCCCAGCATTTT.

The chain couples TRBV6-5 to TRBJ1-5; D not certain. The germline gives CDR1 MNHEY, CDR2 SVGAGI. This CDR3 has 13 residues. Trimming left V 4 bases short and J 6 bases short, with 10 bases between. The CDR3 DNA reads TGTGCCAGCAGTTCCCTTGGGCGTCAGCCCCAGCATTTT. It codes for CASSSLGRQPQHF.

The CDR3 nucleotides read TGTGCCAGCAGTGTAATGACAGGGCTCGCCTACGAGCAGTACTTC. Translating it yields CASSVMTGLAYEQYF. The rearrangement joins TRBV27 to TRBJ2-7; 7 nucleotides match TRBD1. Germline V lookup: CDR1 MNHEY, CDR2 SMNVEV (reference sequence). The V gene end was trimmed by 5 bases and the J gene end by 2 bases; junction bases not matched to a gene: 9. The CDR3 has 15 amino acids.

The rearrangement uses TRBV6-4 and TRBJ2-1, with D possibly matching TRBD2 (6 bases). Germline CDR1 MRHNA, CDR2 SNTAGT. Trimming removed 7 bases at V and 6 bases at J, with 16 bases between. The CDR3 is 14 amino acids. The CDR3 nucleotides are TGTGCCAGCAAATATACTAGCACACGCAATGAGCAGTTCTTC. It translates to CASKYTSTRNEQFF.

This chain joins TRBV6-5 and TRBJ1-1, with a weak D call TRBD1 (6 bases). The CDR3 sequence is 14 residues long. V was cut by 8 bases and J by 0 bases, with 13 bases left in between. Germline lookup yields CDR1 MNHEY and CDR2 SVGAGI. In DNA, the CDR3 is TGTGCCAGCGGCCTAGACAGGCTGAACACTGAAGCTTTCTTT. Its translation is CASGLDRLNTEAFF.

The genes are TRBV3-1 (or the pseudogene TRBV3-2) and TRBJ2-3, with 9 bases identical to TRBD2. The CDR3 loop spans 19 amino acids. The germline gives CDR1 LGHDT, CDR2 YNNKEL (reference sequence). Trimming took 3 bases from V and 0 from J; bases not matched to a gene: 13. CDR3 protein: CASSHSRAGGSSSTDTQYF. Written as DNA, the CDR3 is TGTGCCAGCAGCCACTCAAGAGCGGGAGGCTCCTCTAGCACAGATACGCAGTATTTT.

This clone was detected once. J is TRBJ2-1 and V is TRBV27; 9 bases fit TRBD2. Germline V CDR1 and CDR2: MNHEY, SMNVEV (reference sequence). Trimming took 3 bases from V and 5 from J; bases not matched to a gene: 11. CDR3 length equals 17 residues. This CDR3 reads CASSLLASGTLHNEQFF. DNA for the CDR3: TGTGCCAGCAGTTTGTTAGCTAGCGGGACCCTTCACAATGAGCAGTTCTTC.

The genes are TRBV7-6 and TRBJ2-1, with no clear D. V was shortened by 5 bases and J by 3 bases, with 8 bases between the two germline ends. Germline-derived CDR1 and CDR2 are SGHVS and FNYEAQ. The CDR3 has 13 amino acids. The CDR3 here is CASSLTHYNEQFF. The CDR3 bases are TGTGCCAGCAGCCTCACTCACTACAATGAGCAGTTCTTC.

The rearrangement joins TRBV6-6 to TRBJ2-7; 9 positions agree with TRBD2. Germline CDR1 reads MNHNY; CDR2 reads SVGAGI (reference sequence). This CDR3 contains 15 residues. V shed 7 bases and J 2 bases; nucleotides not matched to a gene: 9. The CDR3 nucleotides read TGTGCCAGCACCAATAGCGGGAGTCGGGCCTACGAGCAGTACTTC. Translation: CASTNSGSRAYEQYF.

The chain joins TRBV18 to TRBJ2-1; TRBD2 matches at 9 bases. This CDR3 has 19 residues. V trimming: 3 bases; J trimming: 0 bases; junction bases outside the gene matches: 12. CDR1 is KGHSH, CDR2 LQKENI, per germline. DNA for the CDR3: TGTGCCAGCTCACCGTGGACGGCTAGCGGGAAGACCTCCTACAATGAGCAGTTCTTC. Protein: CASSPWTASGKTSYNEQFF.

The chain links TRBV3-1 (or the pseudogene TRBV3-2) to TRBJ1-4; tentative D call: TRBD1 (6 bases). The V and J ends lost 1 base and 2 bases respectively, with 11 bases between them. The CDR3 sequence is 16 residues long. Germline CDR1 is LGHDT and CDR2 is YNNKEL (reference sequence). The CDR3 coding sequence is TGTGCCAGCAGCCAAGTCGCGGGGGCCACTAATGAAAAACTGTTTTTT. It translates to CASSQVAGATNEKLFF.

The chain combines TRBV7-2 with TRBJ2-3; D perhaps matches TRBD1 (5 bases). Germline V gene lookup returns CDR1 SGHTA and CDR2 FQGNSA. The CDR3 sequence is 17 residues long. V was trimmed by 5 bases and J by 4 bases, leaving 22 bases between them. In DNA, the CDR3 is TGTGCCAGCAGCCCCGGCCGTCCAGGGAAGAGGCCAGATACGCAGTATTTT. Translation: CASSPGRPGKRPDTQYF.

The V gene is TRBV30, the J gene TRBJ1-3, with D maybe TRBD1 (5 bases). The CDR3 totals 17 residues. V was pared by 2 bases and J by 1 base, with 18 bases between. Germline CDR1 and CDR2: GTSNPN and SVGIG (reference sequence). The CDR3: CAWSLAGLASSGNTIYF. The CDR3 nucleotides are TGTGCCTGGAGTCTGGCAGGGTTGGCTTCGTCTGGAAACACCATATATTTT.

The V call is TRBV5-4, the J call TRBJ2-5, with 10 nucleotides matching TRBD2. CDR3 length equals 14 residues. Per the germline V gene, CDR1 is SGHNT and CDR2 is YYREEE (reference sequence). V trimming: 5 bases; J trimming: 5 bases; junction bases outside the gene matches: 6. The CDR3 sequence: CASSLAGVYETQYF. The CDR3 DNA follows: TGTGCCAGCAGTCTAGCGGGAGTCTATGAGACCCAGTACTTC.

This rearrangement joins TRBV18 to TRBJ1-5; D is perhaps TRBD1 (6 bases). The V end was cut by 2 bases, the J end by 1 base, with 9 bases between. The CDR3 runs to 15 residues. Germline CDR1 reads KGHSH; CDR2 reads LQKENI. CDR3 residues: CASSPTQGSNQPQHF. The CDR3, as DNA: TGTGCCAGCTCACCAACCCAGGGGAGCAATCAGCCCCAGCATTTT.

In nucleotides, the CDR3 is TGTGCCAGCAGCTTTGACAGGACGGACTATGGCTACACCTTC. Its translation: CASSFDRTDYGYTF. The rearrangement joins TRBV5-8 to TRBJ1-2; D possibly corresponds to TRBD1 (6 bases). The CDR3 is 14 residues long. Germline-derived CDR1 and CDR2 are SGHTS and YDEGEE. Trimming stripped 2 bases from V and 3 bases from J, with 11 bases between.

The chain couples TRBV11-2 to TRBJ2-4; 9 bases are shared with TRBD2. CDR3 size: 19 residues. Looked up from germline, CDR1 is SGHAT and CDR2 is FQNNGV. Unmatched junction bases numbered 11, after V lost 2 bases and J lost 0 bases. CDR3 sequence reads: CASSLLLAGVNPAKNIQYF. As DNA, the CDR3 is TGTGCCAGCAGCTTACTTTTAGCGGGAGTAAATCCAGCCAAAAACATTCAGTACTTC.

This sequence joins TRBV5-1 and TRBJ2-3; D is possibly TRBD2 (5 bases). Trimming stripped 4 bases from V and 1 base from J, with 13 bases between. Germline V gene sequence: CDR1 SGHRS, CDR2 YFSETQ. This CDR3 contains 15 residues. CDR3 DNA sequence: TGCGCCAGCAGCGAATTCGGGCGGGGCACAGATACGCAGTATTTT. This gives the protein CASSEFGRGTDTQYF.

This clone appeared a single time. The chain employs TRBV6-5 and TRBJ1-4; the D gene is possibly TRBD1 (5 bases). The CDR3 has 16 amino acids. Trimming removed 0 bases from V and 8 bases from J, with 16 bases in between. The germline gives CDR1 MNHEY, CDR2 SVGAGI. CDR3 protein: CASSYSGPRAGEKLFF. CDR3 bases: TGTGCCAGCAGTTACTCAGGTCCCAGGGCAGGGGAAAAACTGTTTTTT.

CDR3 region: CASSSGGTSGRSEQFF. The CDR3 nucleotides read TGCGCCAGCAGTTCCGGAGGGACTAGCGGGAGGAGTGAGCAGTTCTTC. The chain combines TRBV10-1 with TRBJ2-1; 15 bases agree with TRBD2. Unmatched junction bases numbered 8, after V lost 5 bases and J lost 9 bases. Germline V gives CDR1 WNHNN, CDR2 SYGVQD (reference sequence). The CDR3 consists of 16 residues.

The chain couples TRBV2 to TRBJ2-3; 13 bases are a match to TRBD2. Germline V gives CDR1 SNHLY, CDR2 FYNNEI. Trimming removed 5 bases from V and 8 bases from J; junction bases left unmatched: 10. This CDR3 is 16 amino acids long. CDR3 sequence reads: CASSKGLAGVGGTQYF. Written as DNA, the CDR3 is TGTGCCAGCAGTAAAGGACTAGCGGGAGTGGGTGGTACGCAGTATTTT.

For the CDR3, the DNA is TGTGCCAGCAGTCGACTAGCGGGAGGAACCGGGGAGCTGTTTTTT. This encodes CASSRLAGGTGELFF. J is TRBJ2-2 and V is TRBV6-5, with TRBD2 matching 13 bases. V was clipped by 5 bases and J by 5 bases; unmatched bases: 2. Germline V gives CDR1 MNHEY, CDR2 SVGAGI. The CDR3 covers 15 residues.

V and J are TRBV6-5 and TRBJ2-5; maybe TRBD1 (6 bases). The CDR3 contains 12 residues. The germline V gene has CDR1 MNHEY and CDR2 SVGAGI. Trimming removed 0 bases at V and 7 bases at J, with 6 bases between. The CDR3 loop reads CASSYSGATQYF. CDR3 DNA sequence: TGTGCCAGCAGTTACTCGGGGGCGACCCAGTACTTC.

This chain's CDR3 is CASSSRQLNSPLHF. For the CDR3, the DNA is TGTGCCAGCAGCTCTAGACAGTTAAATTCACCCCTCCACTTT. The V call is TRBV5-6, the J call TRBJ1-6; a possible D gene is TRBD1 (5 bases). This CDR3 region has 14 residues. Trimming removed 3 bases from V and 7 bases from J, with 11 bases in between. Germline CDR1 is SGHDT and CDR2 is YYEEEE.

The rearrangement links TRBV5-1 to TRBJ2-1, with 7 bases identical to TRBD2. Germline V gene lookup returns CDR1 SGHRS and CDR2 YFSETQ. The CDR3 loop spans 17 amino acids. Germline trimming cut 4 bases from V and 4 bases from J; bases unmatched to any gene: 14. As DNA, the CDR3 is TGCGCCAGCAGCGGAAGAGGAGCGGGACCCTCGTACAATGAGCAGTTCTTC. Its translation is CASSGRGAGPSYNEQFF. Full variable domain (rest looked up from reference TRBV5-1 and TRBJ2-1): KAGVTQTPRYLIKTRGQQVTLSCSPISGHRSVSWYQQTPGQGLQFLFEYFSETQRNKGNFPGRFSGRQFSNSRSEMNVSTLELGDSALYLCASSGRGAGPSYNEQFFGPGTRLTVL.

The V and J genes are TRBV5-1 and TRBJ2-5; TRBD1 matches at 7 bases. V shed 0 bases and J 5 bases; nucleotides not matched to a gene: 7. The germline CDR1 and CDR2 sequences are SGHRS and YFSETQ. The CDR3 spans 15 residues. The CDR3 DNA sequence: TGCGCCAGCAGCTTGGCCGGGACAGATGGGGAGACCCAGTACTTC. This sequence encodes CASSLAGTDGETQYF. Looking up the rest from reference TRBV5-1 and TRBJ2-5 gives the full variable domain: KAGVTQTPRYLIKTRGQQVTLSCSPISGHRSVSWYQQTPGQGLQFLFEYFSETQRNKGNFPGRFSGRQFSNSRSEMNVSTLELGDSALYLCASSLAGTDGETQYFGPGTRLLVL.

This clone was seen a few times. This chain joins TRBV5-1 and TRBJ2-5; perhaps TRBD2 as D (7 bases). Germline-derived CDR1 and CDR2 are SGHRS and YFSETQ. The CDR3 has 14 residues. The ends were cut back, 5 bases at V and 1 base at J, with 12 bases in the middle. In DNA form, the CDR3 reads TGCGCCAGCAGGAGGGGGGGACTCCAAGAGACCCAGTACTTC. Residues: CASRRGGLQETQYF.

J is TRBJ1-5 and V is TRBV27, with 8 bases matching TRBD1. CDR3 size: 15 residues. V lost 8 bases to trimming and J lost 2 bases; unmatched junction nucleotides: 8. Per the germline V gene, CDR1 is MNHEY and CDR2 is SMNVEV (reference sequence). As DNA, the CDR3 is TGTGCCAGCGCGCAGGGGGCGGTGGGCAATCAGCCCCAGCATTTT. It specifies CASAQGAVGNQPQHF.

The CDR3 is CATSDSMTGLYGYTF. CDR3 nucleotides: TGTGCCACCAGTGATTCCATGACAGGTTTATATGGCTACACCTTC. This chain connects TRBV24-1 to TRBJ1-2, with D possibly TRBD1 on 6 matching bases. The CDR3 spans 15 residues. In germline, CDR1 is KGHDR, CDR2 SFDVKD. Trimming cost V 2 bases and J 5 bases, with 14 bases left between them.

The sample holds a few counts of this clone. The V call is TRBV3-1 (or the pseudogene TRBV3-2), the J call TRBJ2-1; 10 positions agree with TRBD2. The germline gives CDR1 LGHDT, CDR2 YNNKEL (reference sequence). V shed 4 bases, J shed 6 bases, and the junction held 9 bases outside the gene matches. This CDR3 contains 16 residues. DNA of the CDR3: TGTGCCAGCAGCCTTTATAGCGGGAGGCGTGGCAATGAGCAGTTCTTC. Its translation: CASSLYSGRRGNEQFF.